These 17 T cell receptor beta chains share one sample of origin, sequenced in a study of T cells in Graves' hyperthyroidism and ophthalmopathy. TCR beta CDR3 sequences were amplified from RNA transcripts. Carried out on the TCR CDR3, a first-round RT-PCR used the HTBI primer set. TCRdb re-analysed the multiplex PCR reads in MiXCR, keeping a single row per CDR3 protein. Of more than 500,000 distinct CDR3 sequences listed, under 15% are singletons. The sequenced sample was blood. All receptors derive from a woman in her thirties or forties with Graves' ophthalmopathy.

This clonotype was found many times. The chain carries TRBV6-1 and TRBJ1-2; 11 positions agree with TRBD1. CDR3 length: 14 residues. In germline, CDR1 is MNHNS, CDR2 SASEGT. V trimming: 10 bases; J trimming: 4 bases; junction bases outside the gene matches: 8. The CDR3 loop is CATIRTGGSYGYTF. As DNA, the CDR3 is TGTGCCACCATAAGGACAGGGGGCAGCTATGGCTACACCTTC.

The V gene is TRBV19, the J gene TRBJ1-4; D not resolved. This CDR3 is built from 16 residues. The V end lost 3 bases, the J end lost 0 bases, and 11 bases lay between the germline ends. Germline lookup yields CDR1 LNHDA and CDR2 SQIVND (reference sequence). CDR3 in DNA: TGTGCCAGTAGTATTGGCAGATCTGCAACTAATGAAAAACTGTTTTTT. Protein: CASSIGRSATNEKLFF.

The chain is built from TRBV7-2 and TRBJ1-2, with a weak D call TRBD1 (6 bases). V lost 0 bases, J lost 1 base, and 12 bases lay in between. CDR3 length: 16 amino acids. The germline CDR1 and CDR2 sequences are SGHTA and FQGNSA. In DNA, the CDR3 is TGTGCCAGCAGCTTAGCGGCGCAGGGGTATAACTATGGCTACACCTTC. Protein sequence: CASSLAAQGYNYGYTF.

This clonotype has a count of ten or more. The chain uses TRBV6-5 and TRBJ2-7; D gene uncertain. Trimming removed 6 bases from V and 4 bases from J, with 13 bases in between. This CDR3 has 13 amino acids. Germline V gene data show CDR1 as MNHEY and CDR2 as SVGAGI. The CDR3 DNA reads TGTGCCAGCAGGCCTCGTCGTGTTTACGAGCAGTACTTC. Translation gives CASRPRRVYEQYF.

This clonotype showed up many times. J is TRBJ2-5 and V is TRBV19; the D is unclear. The CDR3 runs to 13 residues. Germline assignment: CDR1 LNHDA and CDR2 SQIVND (reference sequence). V dropped 4 bases and J dropped 2 bases, with 8 bases sitting between them. CDR3 bases: TGTGCCAGTAGTAGGAACCAACAAGAGACCCAGTACTTC. Translated: CASSRNQQETQYF.

On this clonotype: A much bigger clone sits one base away, suggesting this may be a read error. The gene calls are TRBV20-1 and TRBJ1-2; D may be TRBD1 (5 bases). The CDR3 is 12 amino acids. The germline V gene has CDR1 DFQATT and CDR2 SNEGSKA (reference sequence). CDR3 sequence reads: CSGTRGDYGHTF. The CDR3 DNA reads TGCAGTGGGACACGGGGCGACTATGGCCACACCTTC.

This clonotype came up many times. The chain couples TRBV12-3 or TRBV12-4 to TRBJ1-2; no clear D gene. Trimming stripped 6 bases from V and 4 bases from J, with 12 bases between. CDR3 size: 13 residues. This CDR3 reads CASSTLRGYGYTF. The CDR3 DNA sequence: TGTGCCAGCAGCACACTCCGTGGCTATGGCTACACCTTC.

Many counts were recorded for this clonotype. This chain links TRBV28 with TRBJ2-5; D uncertain. Germline V gene sequence: CDR1 MDHEN, CDR2 SYDVKM. The CDR3 loop spans 14 amino acids. With 4 bases removed from V and 9 bases from J, the gap between germline ends came to 18 bases. As DNA, the CDR3 is TGTGCCAGCAGTTCCCACAGCTCCGGGTGGCCCCAGTACTTC. Its translation is CASSSHSSGWPQYF.

The rearrangement uses TRBV28 and TRBJ2-5; D is perhaps TRBD2 (6 bases). From germline, CDR1 is MDHEN and CDR2 SYDVKM. The CDR3 is made up of 12 amino acids. V was pared by 10 bases and J by 7 bases, with 16 bases between. Here the CDR3 DNA reads TGTGCCAACGGAAGGGAGGAGGCGACCCAGTACTTC. As protein: CANGREEATQYF.

The rearrangement uses TRBV11-2 and TRBJ2-2, with D perhaps being TRBD1 or TRBD2 (6 bases each). V lost 2 bases and J lost 6, with 16 bases in between. Germline V gives CDR1 SGHAT, CDR2 FQNNGV. The CDR3 loop spans 16 amino acids. The chain's CDR3 is CASSLWGASVPGELFF. In DNA, the CDR3 is TGTGCCAGCAGCTTATGGGGGGCGAGCGTGCCCGGGGAGCTGTTTTTT.

This clonotype was seen at least ten times. This chain links TRBV10-3 with TRBJ2-5; no definite D call. Per the germline V gene, CDR1 is ENHRY and CDR2 is SYGVKD. The CDR3 is 14 residues long. Trimming cost V 3 bases and J 2 bases, with 10 bases left between them. CDR3 amino acids: CAISDGPGQETQYF. For the CDR3, the DNA is TGTGCCATCAGTGACGGGCCAGGTCAAGAGACCCAGTACTTC.

At least ten counts were recorded for this clonotype. The V and J genes are TRBV6-1 and TRBJ2-7; 8 nucleotides align to TRBD1. The CDR3 runs 13 residues. The V gene's germline CDR1 is MNHNS and CDR2 SASEGT. V lost 6 bases and J lost 4; bases outside the gene matches: 5. In DNA, the CDR3 is TGTGCCAGCAGGGGGGACAGGAAGTACGAGCAGTACTTC. This codes for CASRGDRKYEQYF.

This clonotype was picked up many times. The V call is TRBV12-3 or TRBV12-4, the J call TRBJ2-2; 9 bases fit TRBD2. V lost 4 bases to trimming and J lost 8 bases; unmatched junction nucleotides: 11. The CDR3 length is 16 residues. CDR3 region: CASSSLAGGRLGELFF. CDR3 nucleotides: TGTGCCAGCAGTTCCCTGGCGGGAGGGCGGTTAGGGGAGCTGTTTTTT.

The chain joins TRBV6-1 to TRBJ2-7; D not resolved. Trimming left V 4 bases short and J 0 bases short, with 13 bases between. Germline lookup yields CDR1 MNHNS and CDR2 SASEGT. The CDR3 length is 15 residues. This chain's CDR3 is CASSVRPAPSYEQYF. The CDR3 bases are TGTGCCAGCAGTGTGAGACCGGCCCCCTCCTACGAGCAGTACTTC.

In its sample, this clonotype was seen a few times. In nucleotides, the CDR3 is TGTGCCCCTGAATCGGGTTCGGGCAATCAGCCCCAGCATTTT. It is translated as CAPESGSGNQPQHF. V gene TRBV2 combines with J gene TRBJ1-5; D gene uncertain. This CDR3 has 14 residues. Trimming stripped 11 bases from V and 2 bases from J, with 16 bases between. CDR1 and CDR2 from the germline V gene are SNHLY and FYNNEI.

Many counts were recorded for this clonotype. The chain joins TRBV9 to TRBJ2-5, with 11 nucleotides matching TRBD2. The trim removed 3 bases at V and 4 bases at J, leaving 11 bases unmatched. CDR3 length equals 17 residues. The germline CDR1 and CDR2 sequences are SGDLS and YYNGEE. The CDR3 sequence: CASSAPLAGGRGETQYF. CDR3 coding DNA: TGTGCCAGCAGCGCCCCCTTAGCGGGAGGGCGCGGAGAGACCCAGTACTTC.

This clonotype was seen just once. The chain uses TRBV13 and TRBJ2-4, with D perhaps TRBD1 (6 bases). Germline V CDR1 and CDR2: PRHDT, FYEKMQ (reference sequence). Trimming took off 0 bases at V and 10 bases at J, with 10 bases between the two ends. The CDR3 is made up of 13 amino acids. In DNA form, the CDR3 reads TGTGCCAGCAGCTTAGGCACGAGGGGGATTCAGTACTTC. Translation gives CASSLGTRGIQYF.